Listed below are T cell receptor beta chains from one sample, sequenced in a study of blood T cells in healthy people across ages. Each CDR3 protein is one row after TCRdb ran MiXCR on the 5' RACE reads. The profile shows 910,000 or so distinct CDR3 sequences, 51% of them singletons. Sequencing input: blood. The receptors were sampled from a woman aged 60-70 years in good health. The CDR3 runs from the conserved cysteine through the conserved F or W. A D gene is named only where the DNA matches it firmly. Clone size, where shown, is once, few, many, or a class for clones that have expanded.

clone_size d_call j_call v_call cdr3_nt cdr3_aa
- TRBD2 TRBJ2-1 TRBV28 TGTGCCAGCAGTTTAGACGGGAGGGTCCTTGAGCAGTTCTTC CASSLDGRVLEQFF
- - TRBJ2-6 TRBV7-9 TGTGCCAGCAGCTTATACTGTCATAAGGGGGTCGGGGCCAACGTCCTGACTTTC CASSLYCHKGVGANVLTF
- TRBD2 TRBJ2-7 TRBV20-1 TGCAGTGCTTGGACTAGCGGGACCTCCTACGAGCAGTACTTC CSAWTSGTSYEQYF
- - TRBJ2-5 TRBV7-2 TGTGCCAGCAGCTTAGGGGGAGACGGAGAGACCCAGTACTTC CASSLGGDGETQYF
- - TRBJ2-3 TRBV20-1 TGCAGTGCTCAGGCGGGATCTAGCACAGATACGCAGTATTTT CSAQAGSSTDTQYF
few - TRBJ2-5 TRBV24-1 TGTGCCACCAGTTTTTCAGAGACCCAGTACTTC CATSFSETQYF
- - TRBJ2-1 TRBV29-1 TGCAGCGTTGTGTTTCGTTACAATGAGCAGTTCTTC CSVVFRYNEQFF
- - TRBJ1-6 TRBV28 TGTGCCAGCGCCCCCGGCTGGCGTAATTCACCCCTCCACTTT CASAPGWRNSPLHF
few TRBD1 TRBJ2-7 TRBV28 TGTGCCAGCATTAAAGGACAGGGTCGGTACTACGAGCAGTACTTC CASIKGQGRYYEQYF
few - TRBJ2-3 TRBV20-1 TGCAGTGAGGTCGGGCGGGGCACAGATACGCAGTATTTT CSEVGRGTDTQYF
few - TRBJ2-5 TRBV25-1 TGTGCCAGCAGCCCCGGACAGCTTCTCCAAGAGACCCAGTACTTC CASSPGQLLQETQYF
- - TRBJ2-4 TRBV7-2 TGTGCCAGCAGCTTGCTTGCGACTAACGCAGGGGAGCAGTACTTC CASSLLATNAGEQYF
once - TRBJ2-7 TRBV9 TGTGCCAGCAGCGTAGGTCCAGACCCCTACGAGCAGTACTTC CASSVGPDPYEQYF
- - TRBJ2-7 TRBV28 TGTGCCACCAGACGGGGGAGAGGGGTCGAGCAGTACTTC CATRRGRGVEQYF
few - TRBJ2-3 TRBV10-3 TGTGCCATCAGGGGAAGGGACACAGATACGCAGTATTTT CAIRGRDTDTQYF
- - TRBJ1-6 TRBV4-1 TGCGCCAGCAGCCCCAGGGGCTCCTATAATTCACCCCTCCACTTT CASSPRGSYNSPLHF
few - TRBJ2-4 TRBV3-1 TGTGCCAGCAGCCTTAGTAGCGGCAAAAACATTCAGTACTTC CASSLSSGKNIQYF
few TRBD2 TRBJ2-1 TRBV20-1 TGCAGTGCTAGTAGCGGGATTTCCTACAATGAGCAGTTCTTC CSASSGISYNEQFF
- TRBD2 TRBJ2-1 TRBV7-2 TGTGCCAGCAGCTTAGCGTCCTCGGCGGGAGGTCGCAATGAGCAGTTCTTC CASSLASSAGGRNEQFF
- - TRBJ2-7 TRBV2 TGTGCCAGCAGGGCGAGACTGCAATCCTACGAGCAGTACTTC CASRARLQSYEQYF
- TRBD1 TRBJ1-2 TRBV10-2 TGCGCCAGCAGTGACGCGACAGGGGCAGGGGGCTACACCTTC CASSDATGAGGYTF
few - TRBJ2-7 TRBV4-3 TGCGCCAGCAGCCAAAGGTTAGGTTATGAGCAGTACTTC CASSQRLGYEQYF
- TRBD1 TRBJ2-1 TRBV5-1 TGCGCCAGCAGCACCGGACAGGGTGGGGATGAGCAGTTCTTC CASSTGQGGDEQFF
once TRBD2 TRBJ2-5 TRBV20-1 TGCAGTGCTGAGCGGGAAACTCAAGAGACCCAGTACTTC CSAERETQETQYF
- - TRBJ2-5 TRBV27 TGTGCCAGCAGTCCCCTGGCAGGGAGGATGGCCCAGTACTTC CASSPLAGRMAQYF
- - TRBJ2-1 TRBV20-1 TGCAGTGCTGAGACAACGTACAATGAGCAGTTCTTC CSAETTYNEQFF
- - TRBJ2-7 TRBV5-6 TGTGCCAGCAGTGGGCCGGGACGATCCTACGAGCAGTACTTC CASSGPGRSYEQYF
- - TRBJ2-7 TRBV20-1 TGCAGTGCTAGAGACCCTTGGGGTGGACAGAGCGACTCCTACGAGCAGTACTTC CSARDPWGGQSDSYEQYF
- TRBD2 TRBJ2-3 TRBV20-1 TGCAGTGCCGCCCCATCACTAGCGGGAACATATACGCAGTATTTT CSAAPSLAGTYTQYF
once TRBD2 TRBJ2-5 TRBV19 TGTGCCAGTAGTGATCTAGCGGGAGAAGAGACCCAGTACTTC CASSDLAGEETQYF
few TRBD1 TRBJ2-1 TRBV7-6 TGTGCCAGCAGCCATGGCGCAAGGGGACAGCTAGTTTACAATGAGCAGTTCTTC CASSHGARGQLVYNEQFF